Following are 23 T cell receptor beta chains from one sample sequenced in a study of blood T cells in healthy people across ages. Next came a second PCR, run for roughly 6 to 11 cycles, which used a sample-barcoded 5' primer along with a J-beta primer mix. TCRdb itself ran the 5' RACE reads through MiXCR, one entry per CDR3 protein. This table holds about 570,000 distinct CDR3 sequences, roughly 28% found once. The sequenced sample consisted of blood. The receptors shown here come from a woman between 65 and 79 years old in good health.

This chain uses TRBV20-1 with TRBJ2-4; 8 nucleotides agree with TRBD1. CDR3 length equals 15 residues. CDR1 DFQATT and CDR2 SNEGSKA come from the germline V gene (reference sequence). The trim removed 1 base at V and 3 bases at J, leaving 5 bases unmatched. Here the CDR3 reads CSARGTGFGKNIQYF. The CDR3 coding sequence is TGCAGTGCTAGAGGGACAGGGTTTGGCAAAAACATTCAGTACTTC.

CDR3 in DNA: TGCAGCGTTGCAAGCAGTAGTTGGGACCAATACTTC. Amino acid sequence: CSVASSSWDQYF. The V call is TRBV29-1, the J call TRBJ2-5; D possibly uses TRBD1 or TRBD2 (5 bases each). The CDR3 contains 12 residues. The ends were cut back, 4 bases at V and 14 bases at J, with 20 bases in the middle. In germline, CDR1 is SQVTM, CDR2 ANQGSEA.

The chain uses TRBV7-3 and TRBJ2-3, with 8 bases fitting TRBD1. The CDR3 has 13 residues. CDR1 SGHTA and CDR2 FQGTGA come from the germline V gene. V shed 4 bases, J shed 5 bases, and the junction held 2 bases outside the gene matches. The DNA for the CDR3 is TGTGCCAGCAGCTACGACAGGGGAGATACGCAGTATTTT. The encoded protein is CASSYDRGDTQYF.

V gene TRBV18 combines with J gene TRBJ1-1; TRBD1 might be the D (5 bases). Germline assignment: CDR1 KGHSH and CDR2 LQKENI. V lost 2 bases and J 8 bases, leaving 12 bases between the germline ends. The CDR3 runs to 13 residues. CDR3 in amino acids: CASSPTTGLEAFF. The CDR3 DNA reads TGTGCCAGCTCACCAACCACAGGCCTAGAAGCTTTCTTT.

V is TRBV20-1 and J is TRBJ2-4; TRBD2 might be the D (5 bases). The CDR3 contains 14 residues. Germline lookup yields CDR1 DFQATT and CDR2 SNEGSKA (reference sequence). Trimming stripped 0 bases from V and 6 bases from J, with 12 bases between. DNA for the CDR3: TGCAGTGCTAGAGATCTGGTCGGGGTAAACATTCAGTACTTC. This codes for CSARDLVGVNIQYF.

The CDR3 loop reads CASSLWTSGGRQTQYF. CDR3 bases: TGTGCCAGTAGTCTCTGGACTAGCGGGGGGCGACAGACCCAGTACTTC. The chain recombines TRBV19 with TRBJ2-5; TRBD2 matches at 14 bases. V shed 5 bases, J shed 6 bases, and the junction held 8 bases outside the gene matches. Germline CDR1 reads LNHDA; CDR2 reads SQIVND (reference sequence). The CDR3 sequence is 16 residues long.

The table lists this clonotype with a count of one. The chain uses TRBV7-2 and TRBJ2-7; 11 bases map to TRBD2. The CDR3 runs 17 residues. Trimming took 4 bases from V and 5 from J; bases not matched to a gene: 13. Germline V CDR1 and CDR2: SGHTA, FQGNSA. In nucleotides, the CDR3 is TGTGCCAGCAGCTCAAGCCAAATAACTAGCGGGAGTAACGAGCAGTACTTC. This gives the protein CASSSSQITSGSNEQYF.

This clonotype was seen more than once but under ten times. This rearrangement joins TRBV5-1 to TRBJ2-7; D is perhaps TRBD2 (7 bases). The CDR3 length is 18 residues. Trimming shortened V by 3 bases and J by 0 bases, and 22 bases separated the two germline ends. CDR1 and CDR2 (germline): SGHRS, YFSETQ. In nucleotides, the CDR3 is TGCGCCAGCAGCTCCCTCGGGGAGGGGGGTCCCCTCTCCTACGAGCAGTACTTC. The encoded protein is CASSSLGEGGPLSYEQYF.

The rearrangement uses TRBV29-1 and TRBJ2-1; D gene ambiguous. The CDR3 length is 13 residues. Germline CDR1 reads SQVTM; CDR2 reads ANQGSEA. V lost 4 bases, J lost 8 bases, and 15 bases lay in between. CDR3 in amino acids: CSVVLQQVYEQFF. The CDR3 coding sequence is TGCAGCGTTGTTTTACAGCAGGTGTATGAGCAGTTCTTC.

The chain is built from TRBV7-9 and TRBJ1-4, with D perhaps matching TRBD1 (5 bases). CDR1 and CDR2 from the germline V gene are SEHNR and FQNEAQ (reference sequence). CDR3 length equals 11 residues. Trimming removed 3 bases from V and 15 bases from J, with 11 bases in between. The CDR3 DNA follows: TGTGCCAGCAGCTTGGGGGTCCTATTGTTTTTT. It codes for CASSLGVLLFF.

The chain uses TRBV15 and TRBJ2-4; possibly TRBD2 for D (6 bases). Germline V CDR1 and CDR2: LNHNV, YYDKDF (reference sequence). V gave up 0 bases and J gave up 0 bases, with 12 bases separating them. The CDR3 consists of 17 residues. The CDR3 sequence: CATSRDRGKLAKNIQYF. The CDR3 region has the DNA TGTGCCACCAGCAGAGATCGGGGGAAACTAGCCAAAAACATTCAGTACTTC.

This clonotype was seen ten or more times. The chain employs TRBV5-5 and TRBJ2-1, with TRBD2 identical over 7 bases. The ends lost 0 bases at V and 0 bases at J; junction bases unmatched: 6. Germline CDR1 is SGHKS and CDR2 is YYEKEE (reference sequence). The CDR3 is 17 residues long. Written as DNA, the CDR3 is TGTGCCAGCAGCTTGGTGGGGGGGGTGAGCTCCTACAATGAGCAGTTCTTC. Translating gives CASSLVGGVSSYNEQFF.

The chain recombines TRBV7-2 with TRBJ1-1, with TRBD1 as a possible D gene (6 bases). Trimming removed 0 bases from V and 1 base from J, with 9 bases in between. In germline, CDR1 is SGHTA, CDR2 FQGNSA. The length of the CDR3 is 15 residues. CDR3 nucleotide sequence: TGTGCCAGCAGCTTAGCGGTGGGGGCGAACACTGAAGCTTTCTTT. Residues: CASSLAVGANTEAFF. Variable domain in full (rest from reference TRBV7-2 and TRBJ1-1): GAGVSQSPSNKVTEKGKDVELRCDPISGHTALYWYRQSLGQGLEFLIYFQGNSAPDKSGLPSDRFSAERTGGSVSTLTIQRTQQEDSAVYLCASSLAVGANTEAFFGQGTRLTVV.

This clonotype was seen a few times. The rearrangement uses TRBV7-8 and TRBJ1-5; D perhaps matches TRBD1 (6 bases). V was clipped by 5 bases and J by 7 bases, with 18 bases between them. The CDR3 sequence is 15 residues long. CDR1 is SGHVS and CDR2 is FQNEAQ in the germline V gene. The chain's CDR3 is CASSQSGAGGQPQHF. Written as DNA, the CDR3 is TGTGCCAGCAGCCAGAGCGGGGCCGGGGGCCAGCCCCAGCATTTT.

In its sample, this clonotype was seen a few times. The chain is built from TRBV20-1 and TRBJ2-5; TRBD1 matches 7 bases. Germline trimming cut 0 bases from V and 4 bases from J; bases unmatched to any gene: 8. This CDR3 region has 15 residues. Germline V lookup: CDR1 DFQATT, CDR2 SNEGSKA (reference sequence). DNA of the CDR3: TGCAGTGCTAGAGATCCGCGGACAGGCGGAGAGACCCAGTACTTC. Its translation is CSARDPRTGGETQYF.

This clonotype came up a few times. V usage is TRBV20-1 and J usage is TRBJ2-1; D is possibly TRBD2 (6 bases). Germline loops: CDR1 DFQATT, CDR2 SNEGSKA (reference sequence). V gave up 2 bases and J gave up 7 bases, with 9 bases separating them. The CDR3 extends over 12 amino acids. The CDR3 DNA is TGCAGTGCTAGATTGACTAGGAATGAGCAGTTCTTC. Amino acids: CSARLTRNEQFF.

The V call is TRBV29-1, the J call TRBJ2-5; D ambiguous. Germline V gene data show CDR1 as SQVTM and CDR2 as ANQGSEA. The CDR3 runs to 13 residues. V shed 6 bases and J shed 5 bases, with 16 bases lying between them. The CDR3 DNA is TGCAGCGTCGCGGTTACGGTTGGGGAGACCCAGTACTTC. It is translated as CSVAVTVGETQYF. The complete variable domain, with remaining parts taken from reference TRBV29-1 and TRBJ2-5, reads SAVISQKPSRDICQRGTSLTIQCQVDSQVTMMFWYRQQPGQSLTLIATANQGSEATYESGFVIDKFPISRPNLTFSTLTVSNMSPEDSSIYLCSVAVTVGETQYFGPGTRLLVL.

V gene TRBV11-2 combines with J gene TRBJ2-4; tentatively, D is TRBD1 or TRBD2 (6 bases each). This CDR3 spans 18 amino acids. The V gene's germline CDR1 is SGHAT and CDR2 FQNNGV. V lost 5 bases to trimming and J lost 1 base, with 21 bases between them. This CDR3 reads CASSLWGAGVVAKNIQYF. DNA of the CDR3: TGTGCCAGCAGCCTTTGGGGGGCAGGGGTTGTTGCCAAAAACATTCAGTACTTC. Together with reference TRBV11-2 and TRBJ2-4, the CDR3 gives the full variable domain: EAGVAQSPRYKIIEKRQSVAFWCNPISGHATLYWYQQILGQGPKLLIQFQNNGVVDDSQLPKDRFSAERLKGVDSTLKIQPAKLEDSAVYLCASSLWGAGVVAKNIQYFGAGTRLSVL.

This clonotype was picked up a small number of times. V usage is TRBV7-2 and J usage is TRBJ1-4, with 7 positions matching TRBD1. J gave up 11 bases and V 5 bases, and 17 bases lay outside the gene matches. The CDR3 loop spans 16 amino acids. Germline V gene lookup returns CDR1 SGHTA and CDR2 FQGNSA. The CDR3 loop is CASSLQTFARGAKLFF. The CDR3 coding sequence is TGTGCCAGCAGCCTACAGACATTCGCCAGGGGGGCCAAACTGTTTTTT.

The chain joins TRBV7-2 to TRBJ2-6; unclear D gene. The CDR3 has 14 amino acids. CDR1 SGHTA and CDR2 FQGNSA come from the germline V gene. V shed 1 base and J shed 8 bases, with 9 bases lying between them. The CDR3 DNA reads as TGTGCCAGCAGCTTAGAGATGGGAACCAACGTCCTGACTTTC. Amino acids: CASSLEMGTNVLTF.

This chain connects TRBV24-1 to TRBJ2-3, with D tentatively TRBD1 (5 bases). The CDR3 runs to 13 residues. Germline values: CDR1 KGHDR, CDR2 SFDVKD. The V and J ends lost 4 bases and 3 bases respectively, with 7 bases between them. The CDR3 protein is CATSEGVTDTQYF. The CDR3 coding sequence is TGTGCCACCAGTGAAGGGGTTACAGATACGCAGTATTTT.

Details on this clonotype: This may come from a read error, since a much larger clone is one base off. The chain joins TRBV20-1 to TRBJ2-1; 7 bases match TRBD1. The CDR3 is made up of 14 amino acids. Per germline, CDR1 DFQATT and CDR2 SNEGSKA (reference sequence). DNA for the CDR3: TGCAGTGCTCGGGACAGCCTCTCCTACAATGAGCGGTTCTTC. Its translation is CSARDSLSYNERFF.

The V and J genes are TRBV19 and TRBJ1-1, with D hard to call. Germline CDR1 LNHDA, CDR2 SQIVND (reference sequence). There are 13 residues in the CDR3. V lost 6 bases, J lost 0 bases, and 8 bases lay in between. The CDR3 reads CASRSLLNTEAFF. The DNA for the CDR3 is TGTGCCAGTAGGAGTCTCTTGAACACTGAAGCTTTCTTT.